Presented here are 20 T cell receptor beta chains from one specimen sequenced in a study of spatial heterogeneity in lung cancer. Study-wide results and caveats: Counts that tracked tumor mutation counts were those of expanded intratumoral alpha and beta TCRs.

Time point here: sample taken at primary tumor resection. TCRdb ran MiXCR on the 5' RACE reads and lists one entry per CDR3 protein. The sample lists more than 20,000 distinct CDR3 sequences, under 3.5% seen once, with under 8% in the top ten. These receptors lack a known antigen. Sequenced here: lung tumor tissue, sampled at surgery. The receptors come from a male donor with early-stage non-small cell lung cancer.

This clonotype was seen ten or more times. The chain recombines TRBV12-3 or TRBV12-4 with TRBJ1-5; no clear D. The length of the CDR3 is 13 residues. Trimming shortened V by 3 bases and J by 1 base, and 4 bases separated the two germline ends. The CDR3 region is CASSFRSNQPQHF. Written as DNA, the CDR3 is TGTGCCAGCAGTTTTAGGAGCAATCAGCCCCAGCATTTT.

In its sample, this clonotype was seen many times. As DNA, the CDR3 is TGTGCCAGCAGTGACCGCGGACTAGCGGGAGTGTGCGATACGCAGTATTTT. This sequence encodes CASSDRGLAGVCDTQYF. J is TRBJ2-3 and V is TRBV6-4, with TRBD2 identical over 13 bases. The CDR3 runs 17 residues. Trimming at V came to 2 bases and at J to 6 bases, leaving 8 bases not matched to a gene. Germline V lookup: CDR1 MRHNA, CDR2 SNTAGT.

This clonotype was seen ten or more times. J is TRBJ2-1 and V is TRBV5-6; D remains unclear. The CDR3 sequence is 16 residues long. The V gene's germline CDR1 is SGHDT and CDR2 YYEEEE. The V gene lost 4 bases and the J gene lost 0 bases, with 14 bases spanning the gap. The CDR3 is CASSPRRQSSYNEQFF. As DNA, the CDR3 is TGTGCCAGCAGCCCCAGAAGACAAAGCTCCTACAATGAGCAGTTCTTC.

This clonotype was seen repeatedly, ten times or more. The J gene is TRBJ2-7, the V gene TRBV4-1; D uncertain. V was cut by 1 base and J by 0 bases, with 10 bases left in between. The CDR3 is made up of 15 amino acids. The V gene's germline CDR1 is MGHRA and CDR2 YSYEKL. For the CDR3, the DNA is TGCGCCAGCAGCCAAGTACCCAGTAACTCCTACGAGCAGTACTTC. As protein: CASSQVPSNSYEQYF.

This clonotype has ten or more counts. The gene calls are TRBV7-2 and TRBJ2-5; D gene unclear. V was cut by 0 bases and J by 1 base, with 9 bases left in between. The CDR3 runs 15 residues. Germline lookup yields CDR1 SGHTA and CDR2 FQGNSA. CDR3 bases: TGTGCCAGCAGCTTAGCAAGCAGACTCCAAGAGACCCAGTACTTC. It codes for CASSLASRLQETQYF.

This clonotype occurred many times. The chain couples TRBV6-6 to TRBJ1-1; no clear D gene. Trimming cost V 5 bases and J 5 bases, with 12 bases left between them. The germline gives CDR1 MNHNY, CDR2 SVGAGI (reference sequence). This CDR3 has 13 residues. CDR3 sequence: CASSVGPRTEAFF. In DNA form, the CDR3 reads TGTGCCAGCAGTGTGGGCCCGAGGACTGAAGCTTTCTTT.

Many counts were recorded for this clonotype. This chain uses TRBV3-1 with TRBJ1-2; 7 nucleotides match TRBD1. CDR3 size: 14 residues. Germline trimming cut 2 bases from V and 5 bases from J; bases unmatched to any gene: 5. CDR1 is LGHDT, CDR2 YNNKEL, per germline (reference sequence). CDR3 loop: CASSQTGTAYGYTF. The CDR3 region has the DNA TGTGCCAGCAGCCAAACCGGGACAGCTTATGGCTACACCTTC. Filled out from reference TRBV3-1 and TRBJ1-2, the complete variable domain reads DTAVSQTPKYLVTQMGNDKSIKCEQNLGHDTMYWYKQDSKKFLKIMFSYNNKELIINETVPNRFSPKSPDKAHLNLHINSLELGDSAVYFCASSQTGTAYGYTFGSGTRLTVV.

This clonotype was detected ten times or more. DNA of the CDR3: TGTGCCATCAGTGGAGCTAGCGGGAGCTCAGATACGCAGTATTTT. Translation: CAISGASGSSDTQYF. The chain employs TRBV10-3 and TRBJ2-3; TRBD2 aligns across 10 bases. The CDR3 contains 15 residues. The germline V gene encodes CDR1 ENHRY and CDR2 SYGVKD. J was trimmed by 4 bases and V by 4 bases; bases with no gene match: 5.

This clonotype has a count of ten or more. This chain joins TRBV6-5 and TRBJ2-7, with 8 bases matching TRBD1. Trimming cost V 5 bases and J 3 bases; bases outside gene matches: 6. Per the germline V gene, CDR1 is MNHEY and CDR2 is SVGAGI. There are 14 residues in the CDR3. The CDR3 region has the DNA TGTGCCAGCAGTGAGGGACAGGCCGACTACGAGCAGTACTTC. It encodes CASSEGQADYEQYF.

This clonotype has just one count. The chain joins TRBV6-2 or TRBV6-3 to TRBJ1-1; D ambiguous. The CDR3 extends over 11 amino acids. V dropped 5 bases and J dropped 8 bases, with 9 bases sitting between them. Germline CDR1 is MNHEY and CDR2 is SVGEGT. CDR3 amino acids: CASSRRAEAFF. The CDR3 DNA follows: TGTGCCAGCAGTCGGAGGGCAGAAGCTTTCTTT.

This clonotype appeared many times. CDR3: CASSVWDSNTGELFF. The CDR3 DNA reads as TGTGCCAGCAGCGTATGGGATTCGAACACCGGGGAGCTGTTTTTT. The V gene is TRBV9, the J gene TRBJ2-2; D is ambiguous. V was pared by 1 base and J by 0 bases, with 7 bases between. Germline assignment: CDR1 SGDLS and CDR2 YYNGEE. CDR3 length: 15 residues. The variable domain in full, with the rest retrieved from reference TRBV9 and TRBJ2-2, is DSGVTQTPKHLITATGQRVTLRCSPRSGDLSVYWYQQSLDQGLQFLIQYYNGEERAKGNILERFSAQQFPDLHSELNLSSLELGDSALYFCASSVWDSNTGELFFGEGSRLTVL.

This clonotype has at least ten counts. The chain joins TRBV28 to TRBJ1-5, with TRBD1 matching over 8 bases. The V gene's germline CDR1 is MDHEN and CDR2 SYDVKM. The length of the CDR3 is 15 residues. Trimming at V came to 7 bases and at J to 2 bases, leaving 7 bases not matched to a gene. The CDR3 spells CASNSAQGGNQPQHF. CDR3 bases: TGTGCCAGCAATTCGGCACAGGGGGGCAATCAGCCCCAGCATTTT.

This clonotype was recorded at least ten times. The J gene is TRBJ2-1, the V gene TRBV28; 8 bases match TRBD1. J gave up 1 base and V 6 bases, and 5 bases lay outside the gene matches. From germline, CDR1 is MDHEN and CDR2 SYDVKM. There are 15 residues in the CDR3. The CDR3 DNA follows: TGTGCCAGCAGCTTTCGGGACAGGTCCTACAATGAGCAGTTCTTC. It translates to CASSFRDRSYNEQFF.

In its sample, this clonotype was seen many times. J is TRBJ1-2 and V is TRBV20-1; 9 bases align to TRBD1. The CDR3 has 15 residues. Per germline, CDR1 DFQATT and CDR2 SNEGSKA (reference sequence). The V and J ends lost 1 base and 6 bases, in that order; junction bases with no gene match: 9. CDR3 bases: TGCAGTGCTAGAGGGCAACAGGGGGCGCGACATGGCTACACCTTC. This gives the protein CSARGQQGARHGYTF.

At least ten counts were recorded for this clonotype. J is TRBJ1-2 and V is TRBV6-1; D unclear. CDR1 is MNHNS and CDR2 is SASEGT in the germline V gene. V was shortened by 3 bases and J by 5 bases, with 19 bases between the two germline ends. This CDR3 is built from 16 residues. The CDR3 sequence: CASSESYTQPAYGYTF. Written as DNA, the CDR3 is TGTGCCAGCAGTGAGTCTTACACCCAGCCCGCTTATGGCTACACCTTC.

Many counts were recorded for this clonotype. The CDR3 sequence: CASSLGVGRDQAFF. The CDR3 bases are TGTGCCAGCAGCTTAGGCGTTGGCAGGGATCAAGCTTTCTTT. The genes are TRBV7-2 and TRBJ1-1; D is possibly TRBD1 (5 bases). The V gene lost 1 base and the J gene lost 9 bases, with 15 bases spanning the gap. The CDR3 has 14 residues. Germline values: CDR1 SGHTA, CDR2 FQGNSA.

Many counts were recorded for this clonotype. V usage is TRBV20-1 and J usage is TRBJ2-1; 7 bases are a match to TRBD2. CDR1 and CDR2 from the germline V gene are DFQATT and SNEGSKA (reference sequence). The CDR3 is made up of 15 amino acids. V lost 0 bases and J lost 3; bases outside the gene matches: 5. CDR3 region: CSARDPGGGYNEQFF. The DNA of the CDR3 is TGCAGTGCTAGAGATCCGGGGGGAGGCTACAATGAGCAGTTCTTC.

This clonotype showed up many times. This chain uses TRBV28 with TRBJ1-2, with a possible D match to TRBD1 (6 bases). Germline CDR1 is MDHEN and CDR2 is SYDVKM. V was cut by 9 bases and J by 8 bases, with 31 bases left in between. The CDR3 runs 17 residues. CDR3 residues: CASFYTGFRGLKRGYTF. The CDR3 DNA is TGTGCCAGTTTTTATACAGGGTTTCGTGGGTTAAAGAGAGGCTACACCTTC.

This clonotype has a count of ten or more. The chain combines TRBV19 with TRBJ1-4; D remains ambiguous. Germline V gives CDR1 LNHDA, CDR2 SQIVND (reference sequence). CDR3 size: 14 residues. V shed 6 bases and J shed 6 bases, with 14 bases lying between them. The CDR3 DNA is TGTGCCAGTAGCCAAGGGAATTCGCATGAAAAACTGTTTTTT. Residues: CASSQGNSHEKLFF. Based on the CDR3 plus reference TRBV19 and TRBJ1-4, the full variable domain is DGGITQSPKYLFRKEGQNVTLSCEQNLNHDAMYWYRQDPGQGLRLIYYSQIVNDFQKGDIAEGYSVSREKKESFPLTVTSAQKNPTAFYLCASSQGNSHEKLFFGSGTQLSVL.

In this sample, this clonotype turned up many times. The chain employs TRBV4-3 and TRBJ2-7; D not resolved. Germline V gives CDR1 LGHNA, CDR2 YSLEER. The CDR3 covers 17 residues. The V and J ends lost 0 bases and 2 bases respectively, with 17 bases between them. CDR3 amino acids: CASSQEASSGFAYEQYF. In nucleotides, the CDR3 is TGCGCCAGCAGCCAAGAGGCGTCGTCAGGCTTCGCCTACGAGCAGTACTTC.